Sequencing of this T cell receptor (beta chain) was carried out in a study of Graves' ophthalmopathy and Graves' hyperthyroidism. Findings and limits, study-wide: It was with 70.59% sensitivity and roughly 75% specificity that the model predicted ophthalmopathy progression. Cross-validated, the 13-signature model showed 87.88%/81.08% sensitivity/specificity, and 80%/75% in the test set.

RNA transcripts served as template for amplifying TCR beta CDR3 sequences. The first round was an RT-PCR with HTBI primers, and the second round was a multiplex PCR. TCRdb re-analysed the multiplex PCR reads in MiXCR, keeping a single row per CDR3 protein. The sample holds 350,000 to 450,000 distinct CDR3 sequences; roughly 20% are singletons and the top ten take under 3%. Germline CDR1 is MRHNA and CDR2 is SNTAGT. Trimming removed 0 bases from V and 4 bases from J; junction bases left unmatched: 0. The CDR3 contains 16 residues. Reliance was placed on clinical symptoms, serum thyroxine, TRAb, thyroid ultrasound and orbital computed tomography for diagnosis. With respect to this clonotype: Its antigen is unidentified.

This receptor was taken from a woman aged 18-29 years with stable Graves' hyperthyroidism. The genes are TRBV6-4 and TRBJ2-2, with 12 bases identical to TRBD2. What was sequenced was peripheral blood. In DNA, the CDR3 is TGTGCCAGCAGTGACTCGACTAGCGGGAGCACCGGGGAGCTGTTTTTT. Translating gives CASSDSTSGSTGELFF.